Listed below are T cell receptor beta chains from one sample, sequenced in a study of blood T cell repertoires in COVID-19. TCRdb's table, derived via immunoSEQ multiplex PCR, lists solely in-frame clones and lacks some. The data show tens of thousands of clones, with roughly 90% seen just once and 14% held by the top ten. Sequencing input: peripheral blood. The receptors here all came from a human donor in a cohort sampled during active COVID-19. Each CDR3 is given with its conserved first and last residue. The D gene is left open where the match is weak. A clone size is listed for some rows: how often the clone was seen (once, few, many), or a class if it is expanded.

>TRBV4-1|-|-|TRBJ1-3
TGCGCCAGCAGCCAAGAAGACATTCTCGGAAACACCATATATTTT
CASSQEDILGNTIYF
>TRBV15|-|TRBD1|TRBJ1-6
TGTGCCACCATTGGGACAGGTTATAATTCACCCCTCCACTTT
CATIGTGYNSPLHF
>TRBV6-1|-|-|TRBJ2-1
TGTGCCAGCAGTGAAGTACGGAGGTACCAGTTCTTC
CASSEVRRYQFF
>TRBV24-1|-|TRBD1|TRBJ2-2
TGTGCCACCAGTGATTTCAATCGAGGGGGCGCCGGGGAGCTGTTTTTT
CATSDFNRGGAGELFF
>TRBV6-5|-|-|TRBJ1-5
TGTGCCAGCAGACCACAGGGATATCAGCCCCAGCATTTT
CASRPQGYQPQHF
>TRBV20-1|-|TRBD2|TRBJ2-5
TGCAGTGCTAGTAGACTAGCGGGGGGCGTAGAGACCCAGTACTTC
CSASRLAGGVETQYF
>TRBV11-2|-|TRBD1|TRBJ1-4
TGTGCCAGCAGCGCCCCCGGGACAGGGGCTGAAAAACTGTTTTTT
CASSAPGTGAEKLFF
>TRBV5-1|-|TRBD2|TRBJ2-5
TGCGCCAGCAGCGGAGCGGGGGGGGACGAGACCCAGTACTTC
CASSGAGGDETQYF
>TRBV7-2|-|-|TRBJ1-2
TGTGCCAGCAGCTTAAGAGGTTTGCGTGGCTACACCTTC
CASSLRGLRGYTF
>TRBV7-2|-|TRBD1|TRBJ2-3
TGTGCCAGCAGCCCCCGACAGGGTACGCAGTATTTT
CASSPRQGTQYF
>TRBV27|-|-|TRBJ1-1
TGTGCCAGCAGTTTGGGAATCAGGGGGAACACTGAAGCTTTCTTT
CASSLGIRGNTEAFF
>TRBV9|-|-|TRBJ1-1
TGTGCCAGCAGCGTAGGAGTAGGGGTCACTGAAGCTTTCTTT
CASSVGVGVTEAFF
>TRBV18|once|TRBD1|TRBJ2-3
TGTGCCAGCTCACCCTACCCAGGCCCAGGGGGAGATACGCAGTATTTT
CASSPYPGPGGDTQYF
>TRBV29-1|few|-|TRBJ2-3
TGCAGCGTTTCGACCTTAGCGGCATTCACAGATACGCAGTATTTT
CSVSTLAAFTDTQYF
>TRBV18|-|-|TRBJ2-1
TGTGCCAGCTCTCGCGGAGTAGACGGGTTCAATGAGCAGTTCTTC
CASSRGVDGFNEQFF
>TRBV18|-|-|TRBJ2-3
TGTGCCAGCTCACCAGTAGTAGATACGCAGTATTTT
CASSPVVDTQYF
>TRBV5-4|-|TRBD1|TRBJ2-3
TGTGCCAGCAGCAAGACGACAGGGGCCTACAATACGCAGTATTTT
CASSKTTGAYNTQYF
>TRBV19|-|-|TRBJ2-1
TGTGCCAGTAGCCGACATTTCTCCGGGACTCCGATCTACAATGAGCAGTTCTTC
CASSRHFSGTPIYNEQFF
>TRBV5-4|-|TRBD1|TRBJ2-1
TGTGCCAGCAGCCGAACAGGACAGGGGTGGAATGAGCAGTTCTTC
CASSRTGQGWNEQFF
>TRBV7-9|-|TRBD1|TRBJ2-3
TGTGCCAGCAGCTTAGGTGCAGGGGGCGCAGATACGCAGTATTTT
CASSLGAGGADTQYF
>TRBV19|many|-|TRBJ1-1
TGTGCCAGCACATGGGGTCGTGGGGCGACTGAAGCTTTCTTT
CASTWGRGATEAFF
>TRBV24-1|once|TRBD1|TRBJ1-4
TGTGCCACCAGTGAGGATACAGGGGAGGAAAAACTGTTTTTT
CATSEDTGEEKLFF
>TRBV12-3/TRBV12-4|few|-|TRBJ2-2
TGTGCCAGCAGTTTAAATATCGGGGAGCTGTTTTTT
CASSLNIGELFF
>TRBV19|-|-|TRBJ1-3
TGTGCCAGTATTGGGGGCGAAAACACCATATATTTT
CASIGGENTIYF
>TRBV11-2|-|-|TRBJ1-5
TGTGCCAGCAGCCGATCCCTCGAGCAGCCCCAGCATTTT
CASSRSLEQPQHF
>TRBV15|once|TRBD1|TRBJ2-5
TGTGCCACCAGCATGTCCAAGGGGGCGAGGGAGACCCAGTACTTC
CATSMSKGARETQYF
>TRBV7-2|-|-|TRBJ2-6
TGTGCCAGCAGCCCAATGTCGAGCTCTGGGGCCAACGTCCTGACTTTC
CASSPMSSSGANVLTF
>TRBV14|-|-|TRBJ2-3
TGTGCCAGCAGCCAAGAATTGGCTGGCACAGATACGCAGTATTTT
CASSQELAGTDTQYF
>TRBV5-5|-|TRBD1|TRBJ1-1
TGTGCCAGCAGCCCCGGGACAGGGGAAGCTGAAGCTTTCTTT
CASSPGTGEAEAFF
>TRBV10-3|-|TRBD1|TRBJ2-7
TGTGCCATCAGTAGACAGGGGGAATCCTACGAGCAGTACTTC
CAISRQGESYEQYF
>TRBV7-2|-|-|TRBJ2-1
TGTGCCAGCAGCGGACAGAGCTCCTACAATGAGCAGTTCTTC
CASSGQSSYNEQFF
>TRBV5-4|once|-|TRBJ1-6
TGTGCCAGCAGCTTGGACCCCGGACAGTATTCACCCCTCCACTTT
CASSLDPGQYSPLHF
>TRBV6-2/TRBV6-3|once|TRBD2|TRBJ2-6
TGTGCCAGCAGTTCCGGACTAGCGGGGGGTGCTTACTCTGGGGCCAACGTCCTGACTTTC
CASSSGLAGGAYSGANVLTF
>TRBV30|-|-|TRBJ1-5
TGTGCCTGGAGTGGCGCGCGGGGCAATCAGCCCCAGCATTTT
CAWSGARGNQPQHF
>TRBV6-5|-|-|TRBJ2-2
TGTGCCAGCAGTTCGGAGGGGGCCGTCGTGGCCGGGGAGCTGTTTTTT
CASSSEGAVVAGELFF
>TRBV3-1/TRBV3-2|-|-|TRBJ2-3
TGTGCCAGCAGCCTCCCCGGGGGTACGCAGTATTTT
CASSLPGGTQYF
>TRBV7-8|-|-|TRBJ2-3
TGTGCCAGCAGCTCCCGTCGGGGGGCGGATACGCAGTATTTT
CASSSRRGADTQYF
>TRBV10-1|-|-|TRBJ1-1
TGCGCCAGCAGCTCCGGGTCCCGGGCTGAAGCTTTCTTT
CASSSGSRAEAFF
>TRBV10-1|-|TRBD2|TRBJ2-3
TGCGCCAGCAGCGGCGGGGGACCTAGCACAGATACGCAGTATTTT
CASSGGGPSTDTQYF
>TRBV19|-|-|TRBJ1-1
TGTGCCAGTAGTATACGACGGCCTACGGGTGGGACTGAAGCTTTCTTT
CASSIRRPTGGTEAFF
>TRBV11-2|-|TRBD1|TRBJ1-2
TGTGCCAGCAGTTCCGCCGTGGACAGGACATATGGCTACACCTTC
CASSSAVDRTYGYTF
>TRBV6-4|-|TRBD2|TRBJ2-2
TGTGCCAGCACCCCACGGGGGGGATCCGGGGAGCTGTTTTTT
CASTPRGGSGELFF
>TRBV11-3|-|TRBD2|TRBJ2-3
TGTGCCAGCAGCCCGAGCGGGGTTGGTAGTACGCAGTATTTT
CASSPSGVGSTQYF
>TRBV30|few|TRBD1|TRBJ1-6
TGTGCCTGGAGGGGACAGGGGGCCACTTCACCCCTCCACTTT
CAWRGQGATSPLHF
>TRBV9|once|TRBD1|TRBJ1-5
TGTGCCAGCAGCGAAGGGCCCGGGACAGCGCCCGCGCCCCAGCATTTT
CASSEGPGTAPAPQHF
>TRBV21-1|-|-|TRBJ1-1
TGTGCCAGCAGCAAATGCGGGGACAGGGAAGCTTTCTTT
CASSKCGDREAFF
>TRBV19|-|-|TRBJ2-5
TGTGCCAGTACCCCCTCCTTAGTACACCAAGAGACCCAGTACTTC
CASTPSLVHQETQYF
>TRBV7-2|-|-|TRBJ1-3
TGTGCCAGCAGCCCGCGGACAGTTACTTCTGGAAACACCATATATTTT
CASSPRTVTSGNTIYF
>TRBV5-1|-|-|TRBJ2-1
TGCGCCAGCAGCTCCGGCGGGCCTGAGCAGTTCTTC
CASSSGGPEQFF
>TRBV19|few|-|TRBJ1-4
TGTGCCAGTAAGCGGGGCAGCGCTGAAAAACTGTTTTTT
CASKRGSAEKLFF